A selection of T cell receptor beta chains follows, all from one sample in a study of CD8+ T cells in alopecia areata. TCRdb's copy holds only in-frame clones and misses some; the assay was immunoSEQ multiplex PCR. The sample has about 200,000 clones, around 65% seen once. The material sequenced was CD4+ T cells sorted from blood, taken at week 4, from a patient treated with tofacitinib. These receptor sequences come from a human donor with alopecia areata. Each CDR3 is given with its conserved first and last residue. The order of the fields is J gene, CDR3 length, D gene, V gene, clone size, CDR3 protein, CDR3 DNA. The D gene is left open where the match is weak. Clone sizes are given selectively: once, few, many, or a class where the clone is expanded.

>TRBJ2-1|15|NA|TRBV5-1|once
CASSFSPDTYNEQFF
TGCGCCAGCAGCTTCTCCCCTGACACCTACAATGAGCAGTTCTTC
>TRBJ2-2|13|NA|TRBV30|NA
CAWSVRETGELFF
TGTGCCTGGAGTGTACGAGAGACCGGGGAGCTGTTTTTT
>TRBJ1-5|14|NA|TRBV7-9|NA
CASSAGHSNQPQHF
TGTGCCAGCAGTGCGGGGCATAGCAATCAGCCCCAGCATTTT
>TRBJ2-5|13|NA|TRBV7-8|NA
CASSRGPSSTQYF
TGTGCCAGCAGCCGGGGACCCTCGTCCACCCAGTACTTC
>TRBJ2-6|16|NA|TRBV7-2|few
CASSFRPISGANVLTF
TGTGCCAGCAGCTTCCGACCGATCTCTGGGGCCAACGTCCTGACTTTC
>TRBJ2-5|11|NA|TRBV29-1|NA
CSVGNQETQYF
TGCAGCGTTGGCAACCAAGAGACCCAGTACTTC
>TRBJ2-7|16|TRBD1|TRBV5-1|NA
CASSLAPGQGIYEQYF
TGCGCCAGCAGCTTGGCCCCGGGACAGGGGATCTACGAGCAGTACTTC
>TRBJ1-4|14|NA|TRBV7-2|few
CASSRGTTNEKLFF
TGTGCCAGCAGCCGGGGGACTACTAATGAAAAACTGTTTTTT
>TRBJ1-2|12|TRBD1|TRBV29-1|few
CSGLQGARGYTF
TGCAGCGGGCTACAGGGGGCGCGAGGCTACACCTTC
>TRBJ2-3|14|NA|TRBV5-6|NA
CASSTRTSTDTQYF
TGTGCCAGCAGCACCAGGACGAGCACAGATACGCAGTATTTT
>TRBJ2-5|10|NA|TRBV30|NA
CALGRGEQYF
TGTGCCTTGGGGAGAGGGGAGCAGTACTTC
>TRBJ2-1|15|NA|TRBV30|NA
CAWSLGAGSYNEQFF
TGTGCCTGGAGTTTGGGGGCCGGCTCCTACAATGAGCAGTTCTTC
>TRBJ2-5|13|NA|TRBV30|once
CAWIRDGQETQYF
TGTGCCTGGATTCGGGACGGACAAGAGACCCAGTACTTC
>TRBJ1-6|14|NA|TRBV6-6|NA
CASKLPGESSPLHF
TGTGCCAGCAAACTGCCAGGGGAGAGTTCACCCCTCCACTTT
>TRBJ2-2|14|NA|TRBV4-2|NA
CASSHNSNTGELFF
TGTGCCAGCAGCCACAACTCGAACACCGGGGAGCTGTTTTTT
>TRBJ1-6|16|NA|TRBV4-1|NA
CASSLPGGEIGSPLHF
TGCGCCAGCAGCCTCCCCGGCGGGGAGATTGGTTCACCCCTCCACTTT
>TRBJ2-3|13|TRBD1|TRBV29-1|NA
CSVGTGVTDTQYF
TGCAGCGTTGGAACAGGGGTCACAGATACGCAGTATTTT
>TRBJ2-5|14|TRBD2|TRBV29-1|NA
CSVDTGGDWETQYF
TGCAGCGTTGATACGGGGGGGGATTGGGAGACCCAGTACTTC